One sample yielded the 11 T cell receptor beta chains listed below, sequenced in a study of cytomegalovirus exposure and HLA in healthy donors (dated by TCRdb to 2017 to 2019). The protocol used for the library was the immunoSEQ multiplex PCR assay. For the multiplex PCR, a mixture combining 60 forward primers for TCR Vbeta segments and 13 reverse primers for TCR Jbeta segments was used. TCRdb limited this immuneACCESS table to in-frame rearrangements with V and J called. A share of clones is missing; checked studies link under half to unresolved V genes, and the rest is unexplained. The sample has 210,000 or so clones on record, over 75% of them singletons. The ten most abundant clones make up 10% of the sample. The sequenced material came from PBMCs. The source is a woman aged 50 to 65 in good health and CMV-seropositive.

This chain joins TRBV6-5 and TRBJ1-1; D possibly corresponds to TRBD1 (5 bases). V was trimmed by 7 bases and J by 3 bases, leaving 12 bases between them. The CDR3 is 13 amino acids. The V gene's germline CDR1 is MNHEY and CDR2 SVGAGI. CDR3 sequence: CASKSQGYTEAFF. As DNA, the CDR3 is TGTGCCAGCAAAAGCCAGGGATACACTGAAGCTTTCTTT.

CDR3 sequence (DNA): TGTGCCAGCAGCCACGCCCTTATAGGGGAAAATTCACCCCTCCACTTT. Translating gives CASSHALIGENSPLHF. V usage is TRBV6-6 and J usage is TRBJ1-6; possible D gene TRBD1, 5 bases. CDR1 is MNHNY and CDR2 is SVGAGI in the germline V gene (reference sequence). V was shortened by 6 bases and J by 7 bases, with 19 bases between the two germline ends. This CDR3 comprises 16 residues.

The chain recombines TRBV2 with TRBJ2-7; D is possibly TRBD1 (7 bases). The V gene's germline CDR1 is SNHLY and CDR2 FYNNEI. Between the trimmed V and J ends, which lost 7 bases and 3 bases, there was a span of 13 bases. The CDR3 covers 13 residues. CDR3 sequence (DNA): TGTGCCAGCACTCTGCGGGACAGCTACGAGCAGTACTTC. Translating gives CASTLRDSYEQYF.

The chain recombines TRBV5-1 with TRBJ2-5, with 7 bases identical to TRBD1. The CDR3 loop spans 17 amino acids. After removal of 5 bases from V and 2 bases from J, the junction contained 15 bases not matched to a gene. The germline V gene has CDR1 SGHRS and CDR2 YFSETQ. CDR3 in DNA: TGCGCCAGCAGGTTCCAGACAGGGAAGATCGCGCAAGAGACCCAGTACTTC. Its translation: CASRFQTGKIAQETQYF. Drawing the rest from reference TRBV5-1 and TRBJ2-5, the complete variable domain is KAGVTQTPRYLIKTRGQQVTLSCSPISGHRSVSWYQQTPGQGLQFLFEYFSETQRNKGNFPGRFSGRQFSNSRSEMNVSTLELGDSALYLCASRFQTGKIAQETQYFGPGTRLLVL.

This chain links TRBV19 with TRBJ2-7; D not certain. CDR3 length: 13 residues. CDR1 is LNHDA and CDR2 is SQIVND in the germline V gene (reference sequence). V was trimmed by 3 bases and J by 6 bases, leaving 12 bases between them. The CDR3 coding sequence is TGTGCCAGTAGTATCGGCAGTCACAGCGAGCAGTACTTC. This encodes CASSIGSHSEQYF. Based on the CDR3 plus reference TRBV19 and TRBJ2-7, the full variable domain is DGGITQSPKYLFRKEGQNVTLSCEQNLNHDAMYWYRQDPGQGLRLIYYSQIVNDFQKGDIAEGYSVSREKKESFPLTVTSAQKNPTAFYLCASSIGSHSEQYFGPGTRLTVT.

The chain joins TRBV9 to TRBJ2-3; 7 positions match TRBD2. The germline V gene has CDR1 SGDLS and CDR2 YYNGEE. The CDR3 spans 18 residues. Unmatched junction bases numbered 10, after V lost 0 bases and J lost 0 bases. CDR3 sequence (DNA): TGTGCCAGCAGCGTAGCTGGGGGGGGTCTAGCTAGCACAGATACGCAGTATTTT. Translation gives CASSVAGGGLASTDTQYF.

The chain recombines TRBV2 with TRBJ1-1; D is undetermined. V lost 8 bases and J lost 0, with 16 bases in between. The germline V gene encodes CDR1 SNHLY and CDR2 FYNNEI. The CDR3 contains 15 residues. The CDR3 reads CASVLPPPMNTEAFF. As DNA, the CDR3 is TGTGCCAGCGTTCTCCCCCCCCCTATGAACACTGAAGCTTTCTTT.

The chain combines TRBV9 with TRBJ1-1; a weak D match, TRBD1 (5 bases). This CDR3 region has 14 residues. CDR1 is SGDLS, CDR2 YYNGEE, per germline. The V gene lost 5 bases and the J gene lost 3 bases, with 14 bases spanning the gap. The CDR3 DNA reads TGTGCCAGCAGGGGGCAGGGAGGCGACACTGAAGCTTTCTTT. This translates into CASRGQGGDTEAFF.

The chain has TRBV5-1 and TRBJ2-3; unclear D gene. Germline values: CDR1 SGHRS, CDR2 YFSETQ. There are 14 residues in the CDR3. The V end was cut by 5 bases, the J end by 2 bases, with 12 bases between. The CDR3 bases are TGCGCCAGCAGGATCGCTATCGACACAGATACGCAGTATTTT. It yields the protein CASRIAIDTDTQYF.

This chain joins TRBV9 and TRBJ1-6, with D possibly being TRBD1 (5 bases). CDR1 and CDR2 from the germline V gene are SGDLS and YYNGEE. The V and J ends lost 3 bases and 9 bases respectively, with 10 bases between them. There are 13 residues in the CDR3. The CDR3 sequence: CASSGDSFSPLHF. DNA of the CDR3: TGTGCCAGCAGCGGAGACAGTTTTTCACCCCTCCACTTT. The full variable domain, completed using reference TRBV9 and TRBJ1-6, is DSGVTQTPKHLITATGQRVTLRCSPRSGDLSVYWYQQSLDQGLQFLIQYYNGEERAKGNILERFSAQQFPDLHSELNLSSLELGDSALYFCASSGDSFSPLHFGNGTRLTVT.

The chain combines TRBV6-5 with TRBJ2-5; D remains ambiguous. In germline, CDR1 is MNHEY, CDR2 SVGAGI. V lost 0 bases and J lost 2, with 7 bases in between. CDR3 length: 14 residues. The CDR3 coding sequence is TGTGCCAGCAGTTACTCGCAGACACAAGAGACCCAGTACTTC. Translation: CASSYSQTQETQYF.